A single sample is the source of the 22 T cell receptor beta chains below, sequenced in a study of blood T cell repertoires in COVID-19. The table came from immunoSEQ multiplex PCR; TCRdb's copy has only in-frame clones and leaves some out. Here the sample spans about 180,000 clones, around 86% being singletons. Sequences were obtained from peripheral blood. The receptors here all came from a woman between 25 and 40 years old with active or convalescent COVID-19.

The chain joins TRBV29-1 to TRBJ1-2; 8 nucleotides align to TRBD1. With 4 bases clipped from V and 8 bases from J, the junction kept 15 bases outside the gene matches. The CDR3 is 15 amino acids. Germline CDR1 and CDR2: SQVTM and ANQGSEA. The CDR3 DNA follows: TGCAGCGTTGGACTCGGACAGGGAATCCAATCAGGCTACACCTTC. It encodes CSVGLGQGIQSGYTF. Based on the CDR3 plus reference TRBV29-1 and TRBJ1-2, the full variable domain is SAVISQKPSRDICQRGTSLTIQCQVDSQVTMMFWYRQQPGQSLTLIATANQGSEATYESGFVIDKFPISRPNLTFSTLTVSNMSPEDSSIYLCSVGLGQGIQSGYTFGSGTRLTVV.

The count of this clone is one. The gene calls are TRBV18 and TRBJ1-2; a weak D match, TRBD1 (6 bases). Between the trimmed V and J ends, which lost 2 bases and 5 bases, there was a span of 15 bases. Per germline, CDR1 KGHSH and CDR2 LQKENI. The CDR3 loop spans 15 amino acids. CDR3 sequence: CASSPVAGTYYGYTF. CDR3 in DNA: TGTGCCAGCTCACCAGTCGCCGGGACATATTATGGCTACACCTTC.

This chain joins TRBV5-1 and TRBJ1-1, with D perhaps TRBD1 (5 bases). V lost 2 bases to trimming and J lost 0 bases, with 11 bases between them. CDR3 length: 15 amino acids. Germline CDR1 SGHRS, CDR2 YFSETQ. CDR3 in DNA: TGCGCCAGCAGCTTAGGGGCAATAGTGAACACTGAAGCTTTCTTT. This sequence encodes CASSLGAIVNTEAFF.

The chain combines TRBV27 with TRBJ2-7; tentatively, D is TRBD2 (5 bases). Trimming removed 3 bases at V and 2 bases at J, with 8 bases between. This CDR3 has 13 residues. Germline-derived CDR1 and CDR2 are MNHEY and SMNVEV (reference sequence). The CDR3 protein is CASSFGLTYEQYF. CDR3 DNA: TGTGCCAGCAGTTTTGGACTCACCTACGAGCAGTACTTC.

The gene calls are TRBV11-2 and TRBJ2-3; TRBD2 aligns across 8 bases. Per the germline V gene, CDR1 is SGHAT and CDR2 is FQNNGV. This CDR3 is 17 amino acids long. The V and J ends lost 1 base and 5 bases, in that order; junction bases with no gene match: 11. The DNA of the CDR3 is TGTGCCAGCAGCTTAGGGGCAAGCGGGAGTTTCGGAGATACGCAGTATTTT. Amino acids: CASSLGASGSFGDTQYF.

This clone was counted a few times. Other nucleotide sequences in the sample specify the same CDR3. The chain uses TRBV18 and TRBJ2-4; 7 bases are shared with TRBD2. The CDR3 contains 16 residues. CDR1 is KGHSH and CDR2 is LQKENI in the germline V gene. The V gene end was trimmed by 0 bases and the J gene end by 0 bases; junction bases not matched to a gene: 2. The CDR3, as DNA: TGTGCCAGCTCACCACCGGGAGGGTTAGCCAAAAACATTCAGTACTTC. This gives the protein CASSPPGGLAKNIQYF.

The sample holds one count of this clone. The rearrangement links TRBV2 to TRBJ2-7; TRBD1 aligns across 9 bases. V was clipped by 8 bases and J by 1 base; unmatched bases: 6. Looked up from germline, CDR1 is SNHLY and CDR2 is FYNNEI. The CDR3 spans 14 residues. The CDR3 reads CASHTGTGSYEQYF. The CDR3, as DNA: TGTGCCAGCCACACCGGGACAGGGTCCTACGAGCAGTACTTC.

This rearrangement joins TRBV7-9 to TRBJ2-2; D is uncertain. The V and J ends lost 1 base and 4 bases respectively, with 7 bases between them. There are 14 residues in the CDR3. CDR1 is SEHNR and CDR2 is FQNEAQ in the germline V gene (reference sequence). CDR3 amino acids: CASSLDITTGELFF. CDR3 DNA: TGTGCCAGCAGCTTAGACATAACCACCGGGGAGCTGTTTTTT.

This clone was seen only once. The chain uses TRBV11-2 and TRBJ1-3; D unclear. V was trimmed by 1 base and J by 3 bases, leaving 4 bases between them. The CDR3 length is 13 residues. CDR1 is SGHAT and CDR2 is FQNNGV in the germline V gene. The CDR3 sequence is CASSLVLGNTIYF. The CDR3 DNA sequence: TGTGCCAGCAGCTTAGTCCTTGGAAACACCATATATTTT.

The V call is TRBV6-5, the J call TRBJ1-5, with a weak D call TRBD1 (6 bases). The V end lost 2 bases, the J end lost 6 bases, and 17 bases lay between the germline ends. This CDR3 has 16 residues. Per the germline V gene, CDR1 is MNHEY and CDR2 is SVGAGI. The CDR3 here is CASSYRAILGGQPQHF. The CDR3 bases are TGTGCCAGCAGTTACAGGGCAATATTAGGGGGTCAGCCCCAGCATTTT.

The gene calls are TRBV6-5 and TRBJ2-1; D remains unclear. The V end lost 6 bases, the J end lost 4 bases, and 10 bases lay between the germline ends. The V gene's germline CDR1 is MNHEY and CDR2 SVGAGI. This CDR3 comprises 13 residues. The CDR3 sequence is CASSLRGYNEQFF. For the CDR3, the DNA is TGTGCCAGCAGCCTCCGCGGATACAATGAGCAGTTCTTC.

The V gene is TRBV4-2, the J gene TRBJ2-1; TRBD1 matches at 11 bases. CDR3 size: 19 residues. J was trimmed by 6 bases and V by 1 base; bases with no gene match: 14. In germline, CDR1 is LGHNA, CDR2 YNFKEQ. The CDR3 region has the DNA TGTGCCAGCAGCCAAGGGGACAGGGGGTGGCCTTTGATGGGCAATGAGCAGTTCTTC. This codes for CASSQGDRGWPLMGNEQFF.

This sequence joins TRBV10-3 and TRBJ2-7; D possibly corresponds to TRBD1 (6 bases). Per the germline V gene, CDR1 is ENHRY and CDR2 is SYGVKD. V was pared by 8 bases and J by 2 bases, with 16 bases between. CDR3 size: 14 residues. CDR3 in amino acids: CAIQTSPGAYEQYF. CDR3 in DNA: TGTGCCATCCAAACCTCGCCAGGGGCCTACGAGCAGTACTTC.

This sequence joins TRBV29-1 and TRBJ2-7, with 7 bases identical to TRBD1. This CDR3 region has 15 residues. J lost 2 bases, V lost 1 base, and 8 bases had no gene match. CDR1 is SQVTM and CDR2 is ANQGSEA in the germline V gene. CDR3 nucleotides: TGCAGCGTTGAAGTAAGTGGGACAGTGACCTACGAGCAGTACTTC. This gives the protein CSVEVSGTVTYEQYF.

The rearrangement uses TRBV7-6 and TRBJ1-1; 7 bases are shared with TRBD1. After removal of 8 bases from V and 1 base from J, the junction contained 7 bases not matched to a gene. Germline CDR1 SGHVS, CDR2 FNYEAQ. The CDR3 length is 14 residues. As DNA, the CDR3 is TGTGCCAGCCGTCCGGGGACAGCGAACACTGAAGCTTTCTTT. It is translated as CASRPGTANTEAFF.

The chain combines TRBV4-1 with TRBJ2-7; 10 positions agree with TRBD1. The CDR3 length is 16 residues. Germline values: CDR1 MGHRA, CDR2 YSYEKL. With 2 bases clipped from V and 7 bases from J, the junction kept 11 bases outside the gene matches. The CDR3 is CASSQTPGTGVGEQYF. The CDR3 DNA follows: TGCGCCAGCAGCCAAACCCCCGGGACAGGGGTGGGAGAGCAGTACTTC.

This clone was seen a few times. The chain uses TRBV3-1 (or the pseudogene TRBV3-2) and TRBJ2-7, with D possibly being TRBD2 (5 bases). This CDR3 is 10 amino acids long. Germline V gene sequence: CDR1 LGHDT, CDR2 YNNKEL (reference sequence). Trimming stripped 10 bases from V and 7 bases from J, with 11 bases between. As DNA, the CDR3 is TGTGCCACGGGCAGAGGGGAGCAGTACTTC. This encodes CATGRGEQYF.

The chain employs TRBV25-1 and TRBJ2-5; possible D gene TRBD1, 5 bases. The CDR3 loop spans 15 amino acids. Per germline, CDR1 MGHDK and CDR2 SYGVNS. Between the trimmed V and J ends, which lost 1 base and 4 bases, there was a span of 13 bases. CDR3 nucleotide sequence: TGTGCCAGCAGTGAATGGGGCACGGCCAGAGAGACCCAGTACTTC. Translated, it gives CASSEWGTARETQYF.

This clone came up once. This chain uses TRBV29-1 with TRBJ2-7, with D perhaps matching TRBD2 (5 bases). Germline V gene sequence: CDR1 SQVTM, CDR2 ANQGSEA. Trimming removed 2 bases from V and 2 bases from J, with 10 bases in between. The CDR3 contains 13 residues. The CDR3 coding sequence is TGCAGCGTTGAACGGGGTTCACCCTACGAGCAGTACTTC. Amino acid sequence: CSVERGSPYEQYF.

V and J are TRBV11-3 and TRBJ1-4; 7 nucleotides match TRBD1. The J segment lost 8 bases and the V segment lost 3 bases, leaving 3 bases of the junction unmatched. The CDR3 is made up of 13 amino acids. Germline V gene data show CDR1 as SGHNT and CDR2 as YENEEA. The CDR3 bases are TGTGCCAGCAGCTTGGGCAGGGGGGAAAAACTGTTTTTT. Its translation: CASSLGRGEKLFF.

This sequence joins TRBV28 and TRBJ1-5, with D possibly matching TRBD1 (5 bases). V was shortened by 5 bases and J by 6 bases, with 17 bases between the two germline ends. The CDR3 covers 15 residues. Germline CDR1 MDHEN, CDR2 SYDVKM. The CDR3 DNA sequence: TGTGCCAGCAGTGGCGCCGGGGGAGGTAGTCAGCCCCAGCATTTT. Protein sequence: CASSGAGGGSQPQHF. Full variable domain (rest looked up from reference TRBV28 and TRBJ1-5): DVKVTQSSRYLVKRTGEKVFLECVQDMDHENMFWYRQDPGLGLRLIYFSYDVKMKEKGDIPEGYSVSREKKERFSLILESASTNQTSMYLCASSGAGGGSQPQHFGDGTRLSIL.

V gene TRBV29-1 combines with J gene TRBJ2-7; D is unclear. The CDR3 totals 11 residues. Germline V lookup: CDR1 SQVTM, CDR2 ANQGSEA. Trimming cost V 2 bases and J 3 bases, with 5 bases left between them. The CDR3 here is CSVENSYEQYF. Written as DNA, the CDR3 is TGCAGCGTTGAAAACAGCTACGAGCAGTACTTC.